Listed below are T cell receptor beta chains from one sample, sequenced in a study of T cells in localized non-small cell lung cancer. Generated by immunoSEQ multiplex PCR, the TCRdb table keeps only in-frame clones and is missing some. The sample holds 3,000 to 4,000 clones, roughly 40% seen once. Sample: normal lung tissue next to the tumor, taken before any cancer treatment. The receptors come from a woman between 35 and 75 years old with stage I lung adenocarcinoma. Both conserved end residues are part of each CDR3. The order of the fields is clone size, D gene, J gene, V gene, CDR3 DNA, CDR3 protein. A D gene is named only where the DNA matches it firmly. A clone size is listed for some rows: how often the clone was seen (once, few, many), or a class if it is expanded.

- | TRBD2 | TRBJ2-7 | TRBV9 | TGTGCCAGCAGCGCGGGGACTAGCGGCTACGAGCAGTACTTC | CASSAGTSGYEQYF
few | - | TRBJ2-7 | TRBV1 | TGCGCCAGCAGCCTCATTAGCGGGAGTTCAGATGAGCAGTACTTC | CASSLISGSSDEQYF
- | TRBD2 | TRBJ2-5 | TRBV5-1 | TGCGCCAGCAGCGGGACGGGACTAGCGGGACTTGGGCAAGAGACCCAGTACTTC | CASSGTGLAGLGQETQYF
- | - | TRBJ1-4 | TRBV30 | TGTGCATGCTTCCCAGGGGTCGGGGGTGAAAAACTGTTTTTT | CACFPGVGGEKLFF
few | TRBD1 | TRBJ1-1 | TRBV11-3 | TGTGCCAGCAGCCCCGGACAGGGAGTGTATCGGGGCACTGAAGCTTTCTTT | CASSPGQGVYRGTEAFF
- | - | TRBJ1-1 | TRBV28 | TGTGCCAGCGTCAACCAGTACAGCGAAGCTTTCTTT | CASVNQYSEAFF
- | - | TRBJ2-1 | TRBV19 | TGTGCCAGTAGTAGCCCCCAAGGGTATGAGCAGTTCTTC | CASSSPQGYEQFF
- | - | TRBJ2-2 | TRBV28 | TGTGCCACCAAGACAGCCTCGAGGAGGGAGCTGTTTTTT | CATKTASRRELFF
few | - | TRBJ2-1 | TRBV15 | TGTGCCACCAGCAGAGATACAGGGTCAAGCAATGAGCAGTTCTTC | CATSRDTGSSNEQFF
- | - | TRBJ2-3 | TRBV19 | TGTGCCAGTAGTATAGGGGCAAAAGATACGCAGTATTTT | CASSIGAKDTQYF
few | - | TRBJ2-5 | TRBV7-2 | TGTGCCAGCAGCTCTCAGGGAGAGGGGACCCAGTACTTC | CASSSQGEGTQYF
- | - | TRBJ1-5 | TRBV19 | TGTGCCAGTAGTCCTGGACACATCAATCAGCCCCAGCATTTT | CASSPGHINQPQHF
few | TRBD2 | TRBJ2-1 | TRBV9 | TGTGCCAGCAAGGGACTAGCGGGAGTGGATGAGCAGTTCTTC | CASKGLAGVDEQFF
- | - | TRBJ2-3 | TRBV5-1 | TGCGCCAGCAGCTTTCGTGGACTCCGCGTTGATACGCAGTATTTT | CASSFRGLRVDTQYF
once | - | TRBJ2-7 | TRBV28 | TGTGCCAGCAGTCCCTCGACCGGATACGAGCAGTACTTC | CASSPSTGYEQYF
- | TRBD1 | TRBJ2-6 | TRBV28 | TGTGCCAGCTTACAGGGGGAAACCTCTGGGGCCAACGTCCTGACTTTC | CASLQGETSGANVLTF
- | TRBD1 | TRBJ2-7 | TRBV6-7 | TGTGCCAGCAGTCGACGGAGGGACAGGGGGAACGAGCAGTATTTC | CASSRRRDRGNEQYF
few | TRBD2 | TRBJ2-1 | TRBV15 | TGTGCCACCAGCAGAAATAGCGGGAGGCGAACCTACAATGAGCAGTTCTTC | CATSRNSGRRTYNEQFF
few | - | TRBJ2-3 | TRBV9 | TGTGCCAGCAGTGAGAATCAGGGGAGTCAGCCCCAGTATTTT | CASSENQGSQPQYF
- | - | TRBJ2-4 | TRBV7-5 | TGTGCCAGCAGCTTGGACAATTCCAAAAACATTCAGTACTTC | CASSLDNSKNIQYF
few | - | TRBJ1-4 | TRBV6-8 | TGTGCCAGCAGTCCACCCCGAGGTACAGGGTTGGATGAAAAACTGTTTTTT | CASSPPRGTGLDEKLFF
few | - | TRBJ1-5 | TRBV28 | TGTGCCAGCAGTTCCGGGACCAGGGGCAATCTACGGCCCCAGCATTTT | CASSSGTRGNLRPQHF
few | - | TRBJ1-3 | TRBV4-1 | TGCGCCAGCACCCAAACAGGCTCTGGAAACACCATATATTTT | CASTQTGSGNTIYF
- | - | TRBJ2-2 | TRBV5-1 | TGCGCCAGCAGCGGGGGGTCCGGAAGCGGGGAGCTGTTTTTT | CASSGGSGSGELFF
- | - | TRBJ1-3 | TRBV28 | TGTGCCAGCAGCCCCTATCGATGGTCCTCTGGAAACACCATATATTTT | CASSPYRWSSGNTIYF
few | - | TRBJ2-5 | TRBV28 | TGTGCCAGCAGTCGTAGCGGACGACAAGAGACCCAGTACTTC | CASSRSGRQETQYF
- | TRBD1 | TRBJ2-7 | TRBV19 | TGTGCCAGTACCTCCAGGGGGTCACCCTACGAGCAGTACTTC | CASTSRGSPYEQYF
- | - | TRBJ1-2 | TRBV18 | TGTGCCAGCTCACCACAGGGGACTAATGGCTACACCTTC | CASSPQGTNGYTF
- | - | TRBJ2-3 | TRBV28 | TGTGCCAGCAGATCTCCGGGACCGATCACAGATACGCAGTATTTT | CASRSPGPITDTQYF
few | - | TRBJ2-1 | TRBV29-1 | TGCAGCGTTCGCGGGATCTACAATGAGCAGTTCTTC | CSVRGIYNEQFF
few | TRBD2 | TRBJ2-2 | TRBV2 | TGTGCCAGCAGTCCGGGACTAGCGGGAAACACCGGGGAGCTGTTTTTT | CASSPGLAGNTGELFF
- | - | TRBJ1-4 | TRBV28 | TGTGCCAGCAGTTCTTGGGCGGGCGAGACTAATGAAAAACTGTTTTTT | CASSSWAGETNEKLFF
few | - | TRBJ2-7 | TRBV11-3 | TGTGCCAGCAGCTTAGTCCCCTGGGCCGGTAACGAGCAGTACTTC | CASSLVPWAGNEQYF
- | TRBD2 | TRBJ2-1 | TRBV19 | TGTGCCAGTAGTATAAGCGCGGGAGGGCCGAATGAGCAGTTCTTC | CASSISAGGPNEQFF
few | TRBD2 | TRBJ2-1 | TRBV19 | TGTGCCAGTAGACTGACTAGCGGGAGTTACAATGAGCAGTTCTTC | CASRLTSGSYNEQFF
few | - | TRBJ2-2 | TRBV6-8 | TGTGCCAGCAGTGCAAGACTAGGTTTCACCGGGGAGCTGTTTTTT | CASSARLGFTGELFF
- | TRBD2 | TRBJ2-1 | TRBV19 | TGTGCCAGTAACCTCGGGGGAGGGAGGTATGAGCAGTTCTTC | CASNLGGGRYEQFF
few | TRBD2 | TRBJ2-7 | TRBV7-6 | TGTGCCAGCAGCTTGGGACTAGCGGGAGGTGGAGAGCAGTACTTC | CASSLGLAGGGEQYF
medium-sized | - | TRBJ2-4 | TRBV6-1 | TGTGCCAGCAGTGAAGCCGTCAGAAACATTCAGTACTTC | CASSEAVRNIQYF
- | - | TRBJ2-1 | TRBV29-1 | TGCAGCGTTGCTCGGGACTCCTACAATGAGCAGTTCTTC | CSVARDSYNEQFF
- | - | TRBJ1-2 | TRBV28 | TGTGCCAGCAGTCCTCCGGGATATGGCTACACCTTC | CASSPPGYGYTF
few | TRBD1 | TRBJ1-4 | TRBV6-8 | TGTGCCAGCAGTACCGGGACAGGGAGGGAAAAACTGTTTTTT | CASSTGTGREKLFF
few | TRBD2 | TRBJ2-3 | TRBV9 | TGTGCCAGCAGCGTAGCAATCGGGACTACGGGTCGAGCAGATACGCAGTATTTT | CASSVAIGTTGRADTQYF
- | TRBD2 | TRBJ2-1 | TRBV18 | TGTGCCAACTCACTTACACGAGCGGGAGGGCCGGGTGAGCAGTTCTTC | CANSLTRAGGPGEQFF
- | TRBD1 | TRBJ2-2 | TRBV5-1 | TGCGCCAGCAGCCAGACAGGGGGCTATATCACCGGGGAGCTGTTTTTT | CASSQTGGYITGELFF
few | - | TRBJ2-5 | TRBV29-1 | TGCAGCGTTTGGGGATCGGGGTCAGCAGAGACCCAGTACTTC | CSVWGSGSAETQYF
few | TRBD2 | TRBJ2-5 | TRBV11-3 | TGTGCCAGCAGCCGGCCTAGCGGAAGGGAGACCCAGTACTTC | CASSRPSGRETQYF
few | - | TRBJ1-2 | TRBV19 | TGTGCCAGTTCGACTATCAATGGCTACACCTTC | CASSTINGYTF
once | - | TRBJ2-1 | TRBV28 | TGTGCCAGCAGTTTAAGACCCTACAATGAGCAGTTCTTC | CASSLRPYNEQFF
few | - | TRBJ2-6 | TRBV6-8 | TGTGCCAGCAGTGCCCGGGAGGGGGCTTTCACCTCTGGGGCCAACGTCCTGACTTTC | CASSAREGAFTSGANVLTF
- | - | TRBJ2-3 | TRBV18 | TGTGCCAGCTCACCATCAAGAGATACGCAGTATTTT | CASSPSRDTQYF
- | TRBD2 | TRBJ2-3 | TRBV11-3 | TGTGCCAGCAGCCGAACAGCGGGAAGTGGGGGAGATACGCAGTATTTT | CASSRTAGSGGDTQYF
- | TRBD2 | TRBJ2-3 | TRBV4-1 | TGCGCCAGCAGCCAAGGTCTAGCGGGAGGAATGGGGGCCACAGATACGCAGTATTTT | CASSQGLAGGMGATDTQYF
- | - | TRBJ1-2 | TRBV19 | TGTGCCAGTAGTTACGGGGGCGCGACGGGACATGGCTACACCTTC | CASSYGGATGHGYTF
few | TRBD1 | TRBJ1-5 | TRBV28 | TGTGCCAGCAGTGTCACAGGGGGCTATCAGCCCCAGCATTTT | CASSVTGGYQPQHF
medium-sized | - | TRBJ2-1 | TRBV6-8 | TGTGCCAGCAGCCCCCTGGGGGCGGGAGAAAATGAGCAGTTCTTC | CASSPLGAGENEQFF
- | TRBD1 | TRBJ2-7 | TRBV19 | TGTGCCAGTAAAGATCGGGGACAGGGGGCCTACGAGCAGTACTTC | CASKDRGQGAYEQYF
- | - | TRBJ2-5 | TRBV29-1 | TGCAGCGTTGAAACCCCCGGACACCCCGAGGCCCAGTACTTC | CSVETPGHPEAQYF
- | - | TRBJ2-2 | TRBV6-8 | TGTGCCAGCAGTTTCCTATTCCAGGGGAGCGCCGGGGAGCTGTTTTTT | CASSFLFQGSAGELFF